The 10 T cell receptor beta chains below all came from one sample that was sequenced in a study of T cells in Graves' hyperthyroidism and ophthalmopathy. TCR beta CDR3 region amplification was performed from RNA transcripts. HTBI primers were employed in a first-round RT-PCR of the TCR CDR3. Each CDR3 protein gets one entry after TCRdb re-called the multiplex PCR reads with MiXCR. The data hold about 420,000 distinct CDR3 sequences, with more than 15% observed a single time. The specimen sequenced was blood. These receptors were taken from a woman aged 18-29 years with Graves' hyperthyroidism.

In its sample, this clonotype was seen a few times. This sequence joins TRBV19 and TRBJ1-5; 9 bases agree with TRBD1. The germline V gene encodes CDR1 LNHDA and CDR2 SQIVND (reference sequence). This CDR3 has 15 amino acids. Losses at the gene ends were 6 bases for V and 1 base for J; bases not matched to a gene: 4. CDR3 loop: CASRTGTGSNQPQHF. The CDR3 nucleotides read TGTGCCAGTAGAACCGGGACAGGGAGCAATCAGCCCCAGCATTTT.

This clonotype turned up a few times. Given a much more abundant clone one base away, this may be a read error. V is TRBV7-2 and J is TRBJ2-7; the match to TRBD1 covers 7 bases. The ends lost 5 bases at V and 2 bases at J; junction bases unmatched: 3. CDR1 SGHTA and CDR2 FQGNSA come from the germline V gene. The CDR3 totals 13 residues. As DNA, the CDR3 is TGTGCCAGCAGCGAGGGACAGACCTACGAGCAGTACTTC. It encodes CASSEGQTYEQYF. The entire variable domain, with the rest obtained from reference TRBV7-2 and TRBJ2-7, is as follows: GAGVSQSPSNKVTEKGKDVELRCDPISGHTALYWYRQSLGQGLEFLIYFQGNSAPDKSGLPSDRFSAERTGGSVSTLTIQRTQQEDSAVYLCASSEGQTYEQYFGPGTRLTVT.

This clonotype was counted many times. This chain uses TRBV28 with TRBJ1-2; maybe TRBD1 (6 bases). The CDR3 spans 15 residues. Germline V CDR1 and CDR2: MDHEN, SYDVKM. Trimming removed 7 bases from V and 4 bases from J, with 19 bases in between. The DNA for the CDR3 is TGTGCCAGCACCTCGGGGGGCGCAAACTTCTATGGCTACACCTTC. Translating it yields CASTSGGANFYGYTF.

The V gene is TRBV28, the J gene TRBJ1-1, with 8 bases that match TRBD1. Germline CDR1 is MDHEN and CDR2 is SYDVKM. This CDR3 has 18 amino acids. V gave up 3 bases and J gave up 6 bases; unmatched junction bases: 18. In DNA, the CDR3 is TGTGCCAGCAGTTTCTTCGGTGGACAGGGCCCGCGACGGGCTGAAGCTTTCTTT. Protein product: CASSFFGGQGPRRAEAFF.

This clonotype has ten or more counts. The CDR3 DNA sequence: TGTGCCAGCAGTGGGACAGGGGGCACAAAACTGTTTTTT. Encoded protein: CASSGTGGTKLFF. The chain recombines TRBV2 with TRBJ1-4, with 11 nucleotides matching TRBD1. Trimming at V came to 4 bases and at J to 10 bases, leaving 2 bases not matched to a gene. The CDR3 loop spans 13 amino acids. The germline gives CDR1 SNHLY, CDR2 FYNNEI.

This clonotype showed up many times. V gene TRBV6-1 combines with J gene TRBJ2-3; 11 bases fit TRBD2. The CDR3 runs 17 residues. V shed 5 bases, J shed 0 bases, and the junction held 7 bases outside the gene matches. Germline V gene sequence: CDR1 MNHNS, CDR2 SASEGT. CDR3: CASSSASGRSSTDTQYF. In DNA, the CDR3 is TGTGCCAGCAGTTCCGCTAGCGGGAGGTCTAGCACAGATACGCAGTATTTT.

The chain combines TRBV3-1 with TRBJ2-6, with D possibly being TRBD2 (6 bases). This CDR3 comprises 18 residues. The V end lost 3 bases, the J end lost 0 bases, and 15 bases lay between the germline ends. CDR1 is LGHDT, CDR2 YNNKEL, per germline (reference sequence). The CDR3 sequence is CASSHATSTYSGANVLTF. The CDR3, as DNA: TGTGCCAGCAGCCATGCCACTAGCACCTACTCTGGGGCCAACGTCCTGACTTTC.

This chain uses TRBV24-1 with TRBJ1-4, with D perhaps TRBD1 (5 bases). This CDR3 has 15 amino acids. The ends were cut back, 2 bases at V and 11 bases at J, with 17 bases in the middle. Germline assignment: CDR1 KGHDR and CDR2 SFDVKD. CDR3 amino acids: CATSDSAGPNSKLFF. The DNA for the CDR3 is TGTGCCACCAGTGATTCGGCAGGGCCAAATTCGAAACTGTTTTTT.

This clonotype has more than one count but fewer than ten. The DNA of the CDR3 is TGTGCCAGCACTCCGGGAGGGGCCTACGAGCAGTACTTC. Its translation is CASTPGGAYEQYF. This chain uses TRBV25-1 with TRBJ2-7, with 8 bases lining up with TRBD2. V was clipped by 7 bases and J by 2 bases; unmatched bases: 4. Germline V gene sequence: CDR1 MGHDK, CDR2 SYGVNS. The CDR3 runs to 13 residues.

This clonotype has a handful of counts. The chain uses TRBV4-2 and TRBJ1-2; no clear D gene. Germline V lookup: CDR1 LGHNA, CDR2 YNFKEQ. Trimming removed 5 bases at V and 4 bases at J, with 17 bases between. The CDR3 is made up of 15 amino acids. CDR3 in DNA: TGTGCCAGCAGCGGGGAGTTGGTAAAGGGCTATGGCTACACCTTC. Encoded protein: CASSGELVKGYGYTF.